This T cell receptor (beta chain) was obtained from a study of blood T cell repertoires in COVID-19. Study in general: Acute-phase and convalescent COVID-19 samples originated in the United States, Italy and Spain. PBMCs, B-cell-depleted T cells, or T cells provided the cDNA or gDNA that made up the material.

As handled by the study authors: Estimated nucleated cell counts came from reference gene primer amplification. Measured with immunoSEQ multiplex PCR; TCRdb has only the in-frame clones, and not every one. Clone size and V and J calls were adopted from that table, with D and trimming inferred from the DNA. The data hold tens of thousands of clones, with nearly 90% observed a single time. Trimming shortened V by 3 bases and J by 2 bases, and 8 bases separated the two germline ends. There are 14 residues in the CDR3. The germline V gene has CDR1 ENHRY and CDR2 SYGVKD. The rearrangement joins TRBV10-3 to TRBJ2-1; weak D call: TRBD1 (6 bases). This TCR came from a man aged 50 to 59 with acute or convalescent COVID-19. The sample consisted of peripheral blood. Here the CDR3 DNA reads TGTGCCATCAGTGAAAGGGGGACCTACAATGAGCAGTTCTTC. Protein sequence: CAISERGTYNEQFF.